The 13 T cell receptor beta chains presented below share a single source sample, sequenced in a study of T-cell memory formation after mild COVID-19. TCRdb used MiXCR to reprocess the 5' RACE reads, holding one entry per CDR3 protein. The repertoire holds fewer than 200,000 distinct CDR3 sequences, with less than 20% as singletons. Material for sequencing was PBMCs or a T cell subset sorted from them (not recorded which). These receptors all stem from a young man who had mild COVID-19 (a few samples of this study predate the infection). Cell type and time point are not known.

This clonotype was seen a handful of times. The chain combines TRBV4-2 with TRBJ1-2; D remains unclear. The CDR3 sequence is 13 residues long. Trimming left V 0 bases short and J 5 bases short, with 7 bases between. Germline CDR1 LGHNA, CDR2 YNFKEQ. Here the CDR3 DNA reads TGTGCCAGCAGCCAAGAAAGAGATTATGGCTACACCTTC. It encodes CASSQERDYGYTF.

The table lists this clonotype with a count of one. This chain links TRBV15 with TRBJ2-7; 10 positions agree with TRBD1. J lost 6 bases, V lost 0 bases, and 2 bases had no gene match. The CDR3 is 14 residues long. From germline, CDR1 is LNHNV and CDR2 YYDKDF (reference sequence). CDR3 sequence reads: CATSRDRDRGEQYF. As DNA, the CDR3 is TGTGCCACCAGCAGAGATCGGGACAGGGGCGAGCAGTACTTC.

At least ten counts were recorded for this clonotype. CDR3: CASRIFRDSSNQPQHF. CDR3 sequence (DNA): TGTGCCAGCAGGATATTCCGGGACAGCTCTAATCAGCCCCAGCATTTT. J is TRBJ1-5 and V is TRBV28, with 7 bases identical to TRBD1. V was clipped by 6 bases and J by 4 bases; unmatched bases: 12. The CDR3 consists of 16 residues. The germline V gene has CDR1 MDHEN and CDR2 SYDVKM.

The V and J genes are TRBV11-2 and TRBJ2-2; possible D gene TRBD2, 6 bases. CDR1 SGHAT and CDR2 FQNNGV come from the germline V gene. V dropped 2 bases and J dropped 3 bases, with 13 bases sitting between them. CDR3 length: 16 residues. The CDR3 here is CASSLYWGGDTGELFF. The DNA of the CDR3 is TGTGCCAGCAGCTTATATTGGGGCGGGGACACCGGGGAGCTGTTTTTT.

This clonotype has only a few counts. The chain combines TRBV5-5 with TRBJ2-3, with 7 bases lining up with TRBD1. Trimming took 3 bases from V and 6 from J; bases not matched to a gene: 7. The CDR3 has 14 residues. Germline CDR1 SGHKS, CDR2 YYEKEE (reference sequence). Written as DNA, the CDR3 is TGTGCCAGCAGCTCCGAGGGGGCCGCTGATACGCAGTATTTT. Translated, it gives CASSSEGAADTQYF.

This sequence joins TRBV4-3 and TRBJ2-2; TRBD2 is a possible D gene (6 bases). Germline-derived CDR1 and CDR2 are LGHNA and YSLEER. CDR3 length: 17 residues. The V and J ends lost 0 bases and 2 bases respectively, with 13 bases between them. CDR3 bases: TGCGCCAGCAGCCAAGACTCTCGGCGGGGTAACACCGGGGAGCTGTTTTTT. This codes for CASSQDSRRGNTGELFF.

This clonotype was recorded only once. The chain is built from TRBV9 and TRBJ2-2, with 12 bases fitting TRBD2. This CDR3 comprises 16 residues. CDR1 is SGDLS and CDR2 is YYNGEE in the germline V gene. V lost 0 bases to trimming and J lost 3 bases; unmatched junction nucleotides: 0. The CDR3 is CASSVGTSGDTGELFF. The CDR3 DNA reads TGTGCCAGCAGCGTAGGGACTAGCGGGGACACCGGGGAGCTGTTTTTT.

V is TRBV11-2 and J is TRBJ1-1; D unresolved. The ends were cut back, 2 bases at V and 4 bases at J, with 8 bases in the middle. Looked up from germline, CDR1 is SGHAT and CDR2 is FQNNGV. There are 13 residues in the CDR3. The CDR3 DNA is TGTGCCAGCAGCTTATATGGGATCACTGAAGCTTTCTTT. Amino acids: CASSLYGITEAFF.

The chain combines TRBV2 with TRBJ1-2; a weak D match, TRBD1 (6 bases). Trimming took off 5 bases at V and 6 bases at J, with 16 bases between the two ends. CDR1 is SNHLY, CDR2 FYNNEI, per germline. The CDR3 length is 14 residues. CDR3 sequence (DNA): TGTGCCAGCAGTCGGGACACGACGGAGAATGGCTACACCTTC. As protein: CASSRDTTENGYTF.

V gene TRBV20-1 combines with J gene TRBJ2-2, with unresolved D. Between the trimmed V and J ends, which lost 5 bases and 4 bases, there was a span of 11 bases. The CDR3 loop spans 13 amino acids. From germline, CDR1 is DFQATT and CDR2 SNEGSKA (reference sequence). CDR3 region: CSAGRVSTGELFF. CDR3 DNA sequence: TGCAGTGCTGGCCGGGTTTCCACCGGGGAGCTGTTTTTT.

The chain couples TRBV6-2 or TRBV6-3 to TRBJ1-2; TRBD1 is a possible D gene (5 bases). Germline CDR1 reads MNHEY; CDR2 reads SVGEGT. CDR3 length: 13 residues. Trimming cost V 2 bases and J 4 bases, with 8 bases left between them. The CDR3 spells CASSYRDAYGYTF. For the CDR3, the DNA is TGTGCCAGCAGTTACAGGGACGCCTATGGCTACACCTTC.

This clonotype was counted a few times. The V gene is TRBV7-8, the J gene TRBJ2-4, with D unresolved. Trimming removed 0 bases from V and 3 bases from J, with 18 bases in between. The germline gives CDR1 SGHVS, CDR2 FQNEAQ. The length of the CDR3 is 18 residues. CDR3 coding DNA: TGTGCCAGCAGCTTAGCGTATCTTTCTGGGTCGGGCAAAAACATTCAGTACTTC. Its translation is CASSLAYLSGSGKNIQYF.

In DNA form, the CDR3 reads TGTGCCAGCAGCCCGTGGACGGTGAGCTCCTACGAGCAGTACTTC. It is translated as CASSPWTVSSYEQYF. The chain employs TRBV5-4 and TRBJ2-7; the D is unclear. The CDR3 spans 15 residues. From germline, CDR1 is SGHNT and CDR2 YYREEE (reference sequence). V dropped 4 bases and J dropped 0 bases, with 14 bases sitting between them.